Sequencing of this T cell receptor (beta chain) was carried out in a study of tumor and adjacent non-tumor tissue in lung cancer. RNA was extracted from bulk tissue without any cell sorting. TCRbeta libraries were built with three rounds of nested PCR, modified from ARM-PCR. TCRdb reanalysed the multiplex PCR reads using MiXCR and keeps one entry per CDR3 protein. Among roughly 200,000 distinct CDR3 sequences listed, around 70% were seen once. The CDR3 is made up of 17 amino acids. The germline V gene has CDR1 DFQATT and CDR2 SNEGSKA (reference sequence). Details on this clonotype: Germline and junction disagree at one end, which may indicate a read error.

The specimen was lung tumor tissue. The TCR comes from a man in his fifties or sixties with non-small cell lung cancer. The chain couples TRBV20-1 to TRBJ1-1, with D tentatively TRBD1 (5 bases). In DNA form, the CDR3 reads TGCAGTGTTAGGGACTCCGACATTGCAGCACCGAACAATGAAGCTTTCTTT. As protein: CSVRDSDIAAPNNEAFF.